Listed below are T cell receptor beta chains from one sample, sequenced in a study of cytomegalovirus exposure and HLA in healthy donors. Libraries were prepared by immunoSEQ multiplex PCR; TCRdb keeps only in-frame clonotypes and omits some of them. This table holds 210,000 or so clones, 85% to 90% found once. The specimen sequenced was PBMCs. The receptors derive from a man aged 30 to 39 in good health and CMV-seronegative. CDR3s include the opening cysteine and the closing phenylalanine or tryptophan. Each record gives: V gene, clone size, J gene, D gene, CDR3 protein, CDR3 DNA. D genes are given only for firm matches. Clone sizes are given selectively: once, few, many, or a class where the clone is expanded.

V: TRBV6-6; size: .; J: TRBJ2-2; D: TRBD2; CDR3: CASSRTSGQIPGELFF; DNA: TGTGCCAGCAGTCGCACTAGCGGGCAGATTCCCGGGGAGCTGTTTTTT
V: TRBV30; size: .; J: TRBJ1-1; D: .; CDR3: CAWSLGGRLNTEAFF; DNA: TGTGCCTGGAGTTTGGGAGGGAGATTGAACACTGAAGCTTTCTTT
V: TRBV7-9; size: .; J: TRBJ1-6; D: .; CDR3: CASSLTTGNSPLHF; DNA: TGTGCCAGCAGCCTAACCACAGGGAATTCACCCCTCCACTTT
V: TRBV2; size: .; J: TRBJ2-1; D: .; CDR3: CASSEAQGLASPYNEQFF; DNA: TGTGCCAGCAGTGAAGCGCAGGGTCTAGCGAGCCCCTACAATGAGCAGTTCTTC
V: TRBV27; size: .; J: TRBJ1-2; D: .; CDR3: CASSLTANYGYTF; DNA: TGTGCCAGCAGTTTAACGGCTAACTATGGCTACACCTTC
V: TRBV19; size: .; J: TRBJ2-7; D: .; CDR3: CASSIRTGGPYEQYF; DNA: TGTGCCAGTAGTATCCGGACCGGGGGGCCCTACGAGCAGTACTTC
V: TRBV28; size: .; J: TRBJ2-3; D: TRBD2; CDR3: CASSSGLEADTQYF; DNA: TGTGCCAGCAGTTCCGGACTAGAGGCAGATACGCAGTATTTT
V: TRBV2; size: .; J: TRBJ2-5; D: .; CDR3: CASSEGHGETQYF; DNA: TGTGCCAGCAGTGAGGGACACGGAGAGACCCAGTACTTC
V: TRBV7-2; size: .; J: TRBJ1-5; D: TRBD1; CDR3: CASSFDGTVSNQPQHF; DNA: TGTGCCAGCAGCTTTGATGGGACAGTTAGCAATCAGCCCCAGCATTTT
V: TRBV19; size: .; J: TRBJ1-2; D: TRBD1; CDR3: CASSPDRGGNYGYTF; DNA: TGTGCCAGTAGTCCGGACAGGGGAGGGAACTATGGCTACACCTTC
V: TRBV15; size: .; J: TRBJ2-3; D: .; CDR3: CATSTSGHRTDTQYF; DNA: TGTGCCACCAGCACCTCGGGACACCGCACAGATACGCAGTATTTT
V: TRBV19; size: .; J: TRBJ2-1; D: .; CDR3: CASRGAVPPKGLNEQFF; DNA: TGTGCCAGTAGAGGGGCAGTCCCGCCAAAGGGGCTTAATGAGCAGTTCTTC
V: TRBV7-6; size: few; J: TRBJ2-7; D: .; CDR3: CASSLERTAPYEQYF; DNA: TGTGCCAGCAGCTTAGAGCGGACAGCCCCGTACGAGCAGTACTTC
V: TRBV5-1; size: .; J: TRBJ2-7; D: TRBD2; CDR3: CASSLTGRGSYEQYF; DNA: TGCGCCAGCAGCTTGACGGGGAGGGGCTCCTACGAGCAGTACTTC
V: TRBV6-5; size: .; J: TRBJ2-4; D: .; CDR3: CASREQGRMNIQYF; DNA: TGTGCCAGCAGAGAGCAGGGGCGGATGAACATTCAGTACTTC
V: TRBV27; size: once; J: TRBJ2-1; D: .; CDR3: CASTLNGGWNEQFF; DNA: TGTGCCAGCACACTCAATGGGGGCTGGAATGAGCAGTTCTTC
V: TRBV15; size: once; J: TRBJ1-1; D: .; CDR3: CATSRDYQDVAAFF; DNA: TGTGCCACCAGCAGAGATTACCAGGATGTGGCGGCTTTCTTT
V: TRBV6-1; size: .; J: TRBJ2-3; D: .; CDR3: CASSEAMVREVDTQYF; DNA: TGTGCCAGCAGTGAAGCAATGGTCAGGGAGGTAGATACGCAGTATTTT
V: TRBV28; size: .; J: TRBJ1-1; D: TRBD1; CDR3: CASIEGAGTEAFF; DNA: TGTGCCAGCATTGAGGGGGCTGGCACTGAAGCTTTCTTT
V: TRBV7-9; size: .; J: TRBJ2-3; D: TRBD2; CDR3: CASSLRGALTDTQYF; DNA: TGTGCCAGCAGCCTGCGGGGGGCACTCACAGATACGCAGTATTTT
V: TRBV4-1; size: few; J: TRBJ2-3; D: .; CDR3: CASSKAVDTDTQYF; DNA: TGCGCCAGCAGCAAGGCGGTCGACACAGATACGCAGTATTTT
V: TRBV11-2; size: .; J: TRBJ1-2; D: TRBD1; CDR3: CASSRTRSRQGVYGYTF; DNA: TGTGCCAGCAGCCGCACGAGGTCGAGACAGGGGGTTTATGGCTACACCTTC
V: TRBV6-6; size: once; J: TRBJ2-1; D: TRBD2; CDR3: CASSQGLAGTINEQFF; DNA: TGTGCCAGCAGCCAGGGACTAGCGGGAACTATCAATGAGCAGTTCTTC
V: TRBV11-2; size: .; J: TRBJ1-3; D: .; CDR3: CASSRGGDGNTIYF; DNA: TGTGCCAGCAGCAGGGGGGGGGATGGAAACACCATATATTTT
V: TRBV5-4; size: .; J: TRBJ2-5; D: TRBD1; CDR3: CASSLGTGRETQYF; DNA: TGTGCCAGCAGCTTGGGGACAGGTAGAGAGACCCAGTACTTC
V: TRBV18; size: .; J: TRBJ2-7; D: TRBD1; CDR3: CASSPRGQGLFYEQYF; DNA: TGTGCCAGCTCACCAAGGGGACAGGGGCTTTTCTACGAGCAGTACTTC
V: TRBV5-6; size: .; J: TRBJ2-7; D: TRBD1; CDR3: CASSDTGDREQYF; DNA: TGTGCCAGCAGCGACACAGGGGACAGGGAGCAGTACTTC
V: TRBV27; size: .; J: TRBJ2-3; D: TRBD1; CDR3: CASSSGTGGTDTQYF; DNA: TGTGCCAGCAGCTCGGGGACAGGGGGCACAGATACGCAGTATTTT
V: TRBV7-9; size: .; J: TRBJ1-2; D: TRBD1; CDR3: CSSSTPGQGAFGYTF; DNA: TGTTCCAGCAGCACCCCGGGACAGGGGGCTTTTGGCTACACCTTC
V: TRBV11-3; size: .; J: TRBJ1-3; D: .; CDR3: CASSPFGVLGNTIYF; DNA: TGTGCCAGCAGCCCCTTCGGGGTTCTCGGAAACACCATATATTTT
V: TRBV6-5; size: .; J: TRBJ2-5; D: TRBD2; CDR3: CASRASGGLLETQYF; DNA: TGTGCCAGCAGAGCTAGCGGGGGCCTTCTAGAGACCCAGTACTTC
V: TRBV7-2; size: .; J: TRBJ2-5; D: .; CDR3: CASSLVGTETQYF; DNA: TGTGCCAGCAGCTTAGTTGGCACAGAGACCCAGTACTTC
V: TRBV10-3; size: .; J: TRBJ1-6; D: .; CDR3: CAIRAAAGLNSPLHF; DNA: TGTGCCATCAGAGCCGCGGCGGGATTGAATTCACCCCTCCACTTT
V: TRBV14; size: .; J: TRBJ2-7; D: .; CDR3: CASSQVDEQYF; DNA: TGTGCCAGCAGCCAAGTAGATGAGCAGTACTTC
V: TRBV6-5; size: once; J: TRBJ2-1; D: TRBD1; CDR3: CASSPRTGILGEQFF; DNA: TGTGCCAGCAGTCCCAGGACAGGGATTTTAGGTGAGCAGTTCTTC
V: TRBV30; size: .; J: TRBJ1-5; D: .; CDR3: CAWSIPTQARNQPQHF; DNA: TGTGCCTGGAGCATACCTACTCAGGCACGCAATCAGCCCCAGCATTTT
V: TRBV7-6; size: .; J: TRBJ1-1; D: .; CDR3: CASSLVRGGYLRNTEAFF; DNA: TGTGCCAGCAGCTTAGTAAGGGGTGGCTACCTTAGAAACACTGAAGCTTTCTTT
V: TRBV6-1; size: .; J: TRBJ2-4; D: .; CDR3: CASSIDIQYF; DNA: TGTGCCAGCAGTATCGACATTCAGTACTTC
V: TRBV7-2; size: .; J: TRBJ2-5; D: .; CDR3: CASSSRGVETQYF; DNA: TGTGCCAGCAGCTCCAGGGGGGTTGAGACCCAGTACTTC